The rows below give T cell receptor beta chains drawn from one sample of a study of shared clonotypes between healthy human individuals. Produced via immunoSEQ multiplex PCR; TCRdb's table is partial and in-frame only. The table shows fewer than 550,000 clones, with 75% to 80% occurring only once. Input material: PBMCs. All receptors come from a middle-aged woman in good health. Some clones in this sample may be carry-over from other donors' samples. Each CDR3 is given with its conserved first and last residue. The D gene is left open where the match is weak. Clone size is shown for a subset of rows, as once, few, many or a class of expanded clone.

cdr3_nt: TGTGCCAGCAGCTTAGACGGGGCCCAGCCCCAGCATTTT
cdr3_aa: CASSLDGAQPQHF
d_call: -
j_call: TRBJ1-5
clone_size: few
v_call: TRBV7-2

cdr3_nt: TGTGCCAGCCTGACAGGGGGAACCCCAACTAATGAAAAACTGTTTTTT
cdr3_aa: CASLTGGTPTNEKLFF
d_call: TRBD1
j_call: TRBJ1-4
clone_size: -
v_call: TRBV28

cdr3_nt: TGCGCCAGCAGGACCAGACAGGGGAAGTATGGCTACACCTTC
cdr3_aa: CASRTRQGKYGYTF
d_call: TRBD1
j_call: TRBJ1-2
clone_size: -
v_call: TRBV5-1

cdr3_nt: TGTGCCAGCAGCCGAGGGAATACTGAAGCTTTCTTT
cdr3_aa: CASSRGNTEAFF
d_call: -
j_call: TRBJ1-1
clone_size: -
v_call: TRBV6-5

cdr3_nt: TGCGCCAGCAGTCCCCAGGGACTAGCGGGAGGAAACAAAGAGACCCAGTACTTC
cdr3_aa: CASSPQGLAGGNKETQYF
d_call: TRBD2
j_call: TRBJ2-5
clone_size: -
v_call: TRBV5-1

cdr3_nt: TGTGCCAGCAGCGTTTGGGCGGGAGGGCCTTCTTTTCGTACCGTGGATACGCAGTATTTT
cdr3_aa: CASSVWAGGPSFRTVDTQYF
d_call: TRBD2
j_call: TRBJ2-3
clone_size: -
v_call: TRBV9

cdr3_nt: TGTGCCAGCAGTTACTCCGCCGAGCAGTACTTC
cdr3_aa: CASSYSAEQYF
d_call: -
j_call: TRBJ2-7
clone_size: -
v_call: TRBV6-5

cdr3_nt: TGTGCCAGCAGTGGGCACACAGATACGCAGTATTTT
cdr3_aa: CASSGHTDTQYF
d_call: -
j_call: TRBJ2-3
clone_size: -
v_call: TRBV27

cdr3_nt: TGTGCCTGGAGCCGGGCTCGAGTCGTCTATGGCTACACCTTC
cdr3_aa: CAWSRARVVYGYTF
d_call: -
j_call: TRBJ1-2
clone_size: -
v_call: TRBV30

cdr3_nt: TGCGCCAGCAGCTTTGGACAGGGCTACTACAATGAGCAGTTCTTC
cdr3_aa: CASSFGQGYYNEQFF
d_call: TRBD1
j_call: TRBJ2-1
clone_size: -
v_call: TRBV5-1

cdr3_nt: TGTGCCACCAGCAGCGGTCGAGGAGTTCGCGAGCAGTACTTC
cdr3_aa: CATSSGRGVREQYF
d_call: -
j_call: TRBJ2-7
clone_size: many
v_call: TRBV15

cdr3_nt: TGTGCCAGCAGTGGTTACAGGTTGTCCAACGTCCTGACTTTC
cdr3_aa: CASSGYRLSNVLTF
d_call: -
j_call: TRBJ2-6
clone_size: -
v_call: TRBV2

cdr3_nt: TGTGCCAGCAGTGAAGGGAACTCCTACAATGAGCAGTTCTTC
cdr3_aa: CASSEGNSYNEQFF
d_call: -
j_call: TRBJ2-1
clone_size: -
v_call: TRBV25-1

cdr3_nt: TGCGCCAGCAGTCACCCAGGGGGTGGGTACGAGCAGTACTTC
cdr3_aa: CASSHPGGGYEQYF
d_call: TRBD1
j_call: TRBJ2-7
clone_size: -
v_call: TRBV23-1

cdr3_nt: TGTGCCAGCAGTTTAGTCCCTGGGGGTTACTCACCCCTCCACTTT
cdr3_aa: CASSLVPGGYSPLHF
d_call: -
j_call: TRBJ1-6
clone_size: -
v_call: TRBV28

cdr3_nt: TGTGCCAGCAGCTGGACTAGCGGGAGCTCCTACAATGAGCAGTTCTTC
cdr3_aa: CASSWTSGSSYNEQFF
d_call: TRBD2
j_call: TRBJ2-1
clone_size: -
v_call: TRBV9

cdr3_nt: TGCGCCAGCAGCCCCCGGGACAGGGGGCCAACTAACTATGGCTACACCTTC
cdr3_aa: CASSPRDRGPTNYGYTF
d_call: TRBD1
j_call: TRBJ1-2
clone_size: -
v_call: TRBV5-1

cdr3_nt: TGCGCCAGCAGCCAACTAGCGGGGAAGGACTACGAGCAGTACTTC
cdr3_aa: CASSQLAGKDYEQYF
d_call: TRBD2
j_call: TRBJ2-7
clone_size: once
v_call: TRBV4-3

cdr3_nt: TGTGCCAGCAGCTTAGTTGGGCCACCCGGCGAGGGAGAGCAGTACTTC
cdr3_aa: CASSLVGPPGEGEQYF
d_call: -
j_call: TRBJ2-7
clone_size: -
v_call: TRBV7-2

cdr3_nt: TGCAGTGCTAGTTCGAACAGGGGGAAGCATTTT
cdr3_aa: CSASSNRGKHF
d_call: TRBD1
j_call: TRBJ1-5
clone_size: -
v_call: TRBV20-1

cdr3_nt: TGCGCCAGCAGCCAAGCGGGAGGGAACACCGGGGAGCTGTTTTTT
cdr3_aa: CASSQAGGNTGELFF
d_call: TRBD2
j_call: TRBJ2-2
clone_size: -
v_call: TRBV4-3

cdr3_nt: TGTGCCAGCAGTTTAGAGGCACCCCGGTACTACAATGAGCAGTTCTTC
cdr3_aa: CASSLEAPRYYNEQFF
d_call: -
j_call: TRBJ2-1
clone_size: -
v_call: TRBV27

cdr3_nt: TGTGCCAGCAGCTTAATTGGGACTAAGCACATGGGGGATACGCAGTATTTT
cdr3_aa: CASSLIGTKHMGDTQYF
d_call: TRBD2
j_call: TRBJ2-3
clone_size: -
v_call: TRBV7-3

cdr3_nt: TGTGCCAGTAGTGGAACGGGGCGGAGAGATACGCAGTATTTT
cdr3_aa: CASSGTGRRDTQYF
d_call: -
j_call: TRBJ2-3
clone_size: -
v_call: TRBV19

cdr3_nt: TGTGCCAGCAGTACAGGTTTCACTGGAAACACCATATATTTT
cdr3_aa: CASSTGFTGNTIYF
d_call: -
j_call: TRBJ1-3
clone_size: -
v_call: TRBV11-2

cdr3_nt: TGTGCCAGCAGCCCGGGGGGGACTAGCGGGAGATCCCACGAGCAGTACTTC
cdr3_aa: CASSPGGTSGRSHEQYF
d_call: TRBD2
j_call: TRBJ2-7
clone_size: once
v_call: TRBV5-4

cdr3_nt: TGTGCCAGCAGCCTCGACGTACCAAAAACTGGAAACACCATATATTTT
cdr3_aa: CASSLDVPKTGNTIYF
d_call: -
j_call: TRBJ1-3
clone_size: -
v_call: TRBV9

cdr3_nt: TGTGCCAGCAGTGAACCGGCCGTCCGGGAGACCCAGTACTTC
cdr3_aa: CASSEPAVRETQYF
d_call: -
j_call: TRBJ2-5
clone_size: -
v_call: TRBV2

cdr3_nt: TGTGCCACCACCCGGACAGGACGAAACTCTGGAAACACCATATATTTT
cdr3_aa: CATTRTGRNSGNTIYF
d_call: TRBD1
j_call: TRBJ1-3
clone_size: -
v_call: TRBV19

cdr3_nt: TGTGCCAGCAGCGTAGACCCCGTGGAGCCCGGGGATACGCAGTATTTT
cdr3_aa: CASSVDPVEPGDTQYF
d_call: -
j_call: TRBJ2-3
clone_size: -
v_call: TRBV9

cdr3_nt: TGCGCCAGCAGCCTGGTTGGCGACGGCACAGATACGCAGTATTTT
cdr3_aa: CASSLVGDGTDTQYF
d_call: -
j_call: TRBJ2-3
clone_size: -
v_call: TRBV5-1

cdr3_nt: TGTGCCAGCAGCTTTGGGACAGGGTCGGTTTGGGCCAACGTCCTGACTTTC
cdr3_aa: CASSFGTGSVWANVLTF
d_call: TRBD1
j_call: TRBJ2-6
clone_size: once
v_call: TRBV5-5

cdr3_nt: TGTGCCAGCAGCCGCCGGCCCGGGGGGCGGGCCACAGATACGCAGTATTTT
cdr3_aa: CASSRRPGGRATDTQYF
d_call: -
j_call: TRBJ2-3
clone_size: -
v_call: TRBV11-2

cdr3_nt: TGTGCCAGCAGCCCAGAACAGAATTCACCCCTCCACTTT
cdr3_aa: CASSPEQNSPLHF
d_call: -
j_call: TRBJ1-6
clone_size: few
v_call: TRBV4-2

cdr3_nt: TGTGCCAGCAGTCTCACTAGCGCAGGCTCCTACGAGCAGTACTTC
cdr3_aa: CASSLTSAGSYEQYF
d_call: TRBD2
j_call: TRBJ2-7
clone_size: few
v_call: TRBV6-1

cdr3_nt: TGTGCCAGCAGGTGGTGGCTAGACAATGAGCAGTTCTTC
cdr3_aa: CASRWWLDNEQFF
d_call: -
j_call: TRBJ2-1
clone_size: -
v_call: TRBV5-4

cdr3_nt: TGTGCCAGCAGCCTAGGACAGATATCAAGGCCCCAGCATTTT
cdr3_aa: CASSLGQISRPQHF
d_call: -
j_call: TRBJ1-5
clone_size: -
v_call: TRBV7-8

cdr3_nt: TGTGCCAGCTCACCACCGGTTACCTGGGAGCAGTTCTTC
cdr3_aa: CASSPPVTWEQFF
d_call: -
j_call: TRBJ2-1
clone_size: -
v_call: TRBV18

cdr3_nt: TGTGCCAGCACGGGCGGGAAGCTCGGCGAGCAGTACTTC
cdr3_aa: CASTGGKLGEQYF
d_call: -
j_call: TRBJ2-7
clone_size: -
v_call: TRBV2

cdr3_nt: TGTGCCAGCAGTTACTCGGGATTTGGGACTTATGGCTACACCTTC
cdr3_aa: CASSYSGFGTYGYTF
d_call: -
j_call: TRBJ1-2
clone_size: -
v_call: TRBV6-5

cdr3_nt: TGCGCCAGCAGCTTGGGACTAGCGGGGAACACCGGGGAGCTGTTTTTT
cdr3_aa: CASSLGLAGNTGELFF
d_call: TRBD2
j_call: TRBJ2-2
clone_size: -
v_call: TRBV5-1

cdr3_nt: TGTGCCAGCAGTTTCGGGGGACTTGGAAACACCATATATTTT
cdr3_aa: CASSFGGLGNTIYF
d_call: -
j_call: TRBJ1-3
clone_size: -
v_call: TRBV28

cdr3_nt: TGTGCCAGCAGCACCTTGGGGACAACCAAAAACATTCAGTACTTC
cdr3_aa: CASSTLGTTKNIQYF
d_call: -
j_call: TRBJ2-4
clone_size: few
v_call: TRBV6-1

cdr3_nt: TGTGCCAGCAGTTTATACTCTGGGGCCAACGTCCTGACTTTC
cdr3_aa: CASSLYSGANVLTF
d_call: -
j_call: TRBJ2-6
clone_size: -
v_call: TRBV28

cdr3_nt: TGTGCCAGCAGTGCCCGGACTAGCGGGAGCGAGCAGTACTTC
cdr3_aa: CASSARTSGSEQYF
d_call: TRBD2
j_call: TRBJ2-7
clone_size: -
v_call: TRBV25-1

cdr3_nt: TGTGCCAGCAGCTGGGTGGAAGGGGGCCTAAACCCCTCCGAGCAGTACTTC
cdr3_aa: CASSWVEGGLNPSEQYF
d_call: TRBD1
j_call: TRBJ2-7
clone_size: -
v_call: TRBV9

cdr3_nt: TGTGCCAGTAGTACGGGCCCAGGAGGTCAGCCCCAGCATTTT
cdr3_aa: CASSTGPGGQPQHF
d_call: -
j_call: TRBJ1-5
clone_size: -
v_call: TRBV19

cdr3_nt: TGCGCCAGCAGCCAAGGGCGGGGCACATCCTACGAGCAGTACTTC
cdr3_aa: CASSQGRGTSYEQYF
d_call: -
j_call: TRBJ2-7
clone_size: once
v_call: TRBV4-1

cdr3_nt: TGTGCCAGCAGCCAAGATATAGGCCGGTGGTACACTGAAGCTTTCTTT
cdr3_aa: CASSQDIGRWYTEAFF
d_call: -
j_call: TRBJ1-1
clone_size: -
v_call: TRBV4-2

cdr3_nt: TGTGCCAGCAGGAACGACGGGACTACTAGCACAGATACGCAGTATTTT
cdr3_aa: CASRNDGTTSTDTQYF
d_call: TRBD2
j_call: TRBJ2-3
clone_size: -
v_call: TRBV7-3

cdr3_nt: TGCGCCAGCAGCTTGGGCCCCGGACTAGGAGGGGCACAAGAGACCCAGTACTTC
cdr3_aa: CASSLGPGLGGAQETQYF
d_call: TRBD2
j_call: TRBJ2-5
clone_size: -
v_call: TRBV5-1

cdr3_nt: TGTGCCAGCAGCTTCCTTGAGCGGGGAAGCACAGATACGCAGTATTTT
cdr3_aa: CASSFLERGSTDTQYF
d_call: TRBD2
j_call: TRBJ2-3
clone_size: -
v_call: TRBV7-6

cdr3_nt: TGTGCCAGCAGCTTGGGTGGCAGGGGCTATGGCTACACCTTC
cdr3_aa: CASSLGGRGYGYTF
d_call: -
j_call: TRBJ1-2
clone_size: -
v_call: TRBV5-4

cdr3_nt: TGTGCCAGCTCACCAGCTAGCGGGAGACATGAGCAGTTCTTC
cdr3_aa: CASSPASGRHEQFF
d_call: TRBD2
j_call: TRBJ2-1
clone_size: once
v_call: TRBV18

cdr3_nt: TGTGCCAGTAGCATCGGGGGGAGCTCCTACGAGCAGTACTTC
cdr3_aa: CASSIGGSSYEQYF
d_call: TRBD2
j_call: TRBJ2-7
clone_size: -
v_call: TRBV19

cdr3_nt: TGTGCCAGCACCCGGAGGGAGACCCAGTACTTC
cdr3_aa: CASTRRETQYF
d_call: -
j_call: TRBJ2-5
clone_size: -
v_call: TRBV7-8

cdr3_nt: TGTGCCAGCAAACTTAGCCCTAGAACCTACGAGCAGTACTTC
cdr3_aa: CASKLSPRTYEQYF
d_call: -
j_call: TRBJ2-7
clone_size: -
v_call: TRBV28